The clone carrying this TCR beta chain was found once. CDR1 and CDR2 (germline): LNHDA, SQIVND (reference sequence). This CDR3 comprises 13 residues. The V end lost 6 bases, the J end lost 3 bases, and 11 bases lay between the germline ends. This record belongs to a study of early stage breast cancer tumors. Assay: immunoSEQ multiplex PCR; the TCRdb copy retains only in-frame clones and omits some. The sample holds tens of thousands of clones, approximately 90% seen once. Input material: blood. This TCR was sampled from a person aged 65 to 85 with breast cancer. The J gene is TRBJ1-2, the V gene TRBV19; D is possibly TRBD1 (5 bases). The CDR3 DNA reads as TGTGCCAGTAGCAAATGGGGGGACTATGGCTACACCTTC. Translation: CASSKWGDYGYTF.